A selection of T cell receptor beta chains follows, all from one sample in a study of blood T cell repertoires in COVID-19. TCRdb keeps only in-frame clones here, not all; method: immunoSEQ multiplex PCR. Of some 430,000 clones in the sample, 90% were seen once. Source material: PBMCs or T cells enriched from blood (not recorded which). These receptors originate from a man between 18 and 29 years old who had recovered from COVID-19. The CDR3 runs from the conserved cysteine through the conserved F or W. Fields, in order: V gene, J gene, clone size, D gene, CDR3 DNA, CDR3 protein. The D gene is left open where the match is weak. A row's size may be missing; if present it is once, few, many or a size class.

v_gene: TRBV6-5
j_gene: TRBJ2-7
abundance: .
d_gene: .
CDR3nt: TGTGCCAGCAGCAACAGGGACGAGCAGTACTTC
CDR3aa: CASSNRDEQYF

v_gene: TRBV5-4
j_gene: TRBJ1-4
abundance: .
d_gene: TRBD1
CDR3nt: TGTGCCAGCAGCGAGAGACAGGGGGCGCAGAAACTGTTTTTT
CDR3aa: CASSERQGAQKLFF

v_gene: TRBV6-5
j_gene: TRBJ1-1
abundance: .
d_gene: .
CDR3nt: TGTGCCAGCAGTTCCGACGGCGGGGCGGCCACTGAAGCTTTCTTT
CDR3aa: CASSSDGGAATEAFF

v_gene: TRBV15
j_gene: TRBJ2-1
abundance: once
d_gene: TRBD2
CDR3nt: TGTGCCACCAGCAGAGAAGGTTTTACGAGCGGGGGTCCTGGCAATGAGCAGTTCTTC
CDR3aa: CATSREGFTSGGPGNEQFF

v_gene: TRBV25-1
j_gene: TRBJ2-2
abundance: .
d_gene: TRBD1
CDR3nt: TGTGCCAGCAGTGGACGACAGGGGAGTGCGAACACCGGGGAGCTGTTTTTT
CDR3aa: CASSGRQGSANTGELFF

v_gene: TRBV29-1
j_gene: TRBJ1-1
abundance: once
d_gene: .
CDR3nt: TGCAGCGTAAAACAGGGTCCCTCCGCTTTCTTT
CDR3aa: CSVKQGPSAFF

v_gene: TRBV29-1
j_gene: TRBJ2-1
abundance: few
d_gene: .
CDR3nt: TGCAGCGTTCGCGGAGCTGCTATCAATGAGCAGTTCTTC
CDR3aa: CSVRGAAINEQFF

v_gene: TRBV7-3
j_gene: TRBJ1-4
abundance: few
d_gene: .
CDR3nt: TGTGCCAGAAAGGGGGACGCAACTAATGAAAAACTGTTTTTT
CDR3aa: CARKGDATNEKLFF

v_gene: TRBV18
j_gene: TRBJ2-5
abundance: .
d_gene: .
CDR3nt: TGTGCCAGCTCCTTCCAACGGGAGACCCAGTACTTC
CDR3aa: CASSFQRETQYF

v_gene: TRBV7-8
j_gene: TRBJ2-2
abundance: .
d_gene: .
CDR3nt: TGTGCCAGCAGCTTGTTTTCGACTAGTCTAACCGGGGAGCTGTTTTTT
CDR3aa: CASSLFSTSLTGELFF

v_gene: TRBV9
j_gene: TRBJ2-1
abundance: .
d_gene: TRBD2
CDR3nt: TGTGCCAGCAGCGTAGCTTGGTATAGCGGGCCCTACAATGAGCAGTTCTTC
CDR3aa: CASSVAWYSGPYNEQFF

v_gene: TRBV19
j_gene: TRBJ2-7
abundance: .
d_gene: TRBD2
CDR3nt: TGTGCCAGTAGTATAACTAGCGGGAGCCTCAACGAGCAGTACTTC
CDR3aa: CASSITSGSLNEQYF

v_gene: TRBV11-3
j_gene: TRBJ2-7
abundance: once
d_gene: .
CDR3nt: TGTGCCAGCAGCTTAGTACTATTTGCCGAGCAGTACTTC
CDR3aa: CASSLVLFAEQYF

v_gene: TRBV15
j_gene: TRBJ1-1
abundance: .
d_gene: .
CDR3nt: TGTGCCACCAGCAGCCCGGGACAAGAAGCTTTCTTT
CDR3aa: CATSSPGQEAFF

v_gene: TRBV5-5
j_gene: TRBJ2-2
abundance: .
d_gene: .
CDR3nt: TGTGCCAGCAGCCCCCGCGGCACCGGGGAGCTGTTTTTT
CDR3aa: CASSPRGTGELFF

v_gene: TRBV5-4
j_gene: TRBJ2-2
abundance: .
d_gene: TRBD2
CDR3nt: TGTGCCAGCAGCTCCAGGACTAGCGAGAACACCGGGGAGCTGTTTTTT
CDR3aa: CASSSRTSENTGELFF

v_gene: TRBV5-1
j_gene: TRBJ2-1
abundance: .
d_gene: .
CDR3nt: TGCGCCAGCGGTGCCCTGGGGAGCTCCTACAATGAGCAGTTCTTC
CDR3aa: CASGALGSSYNEQFF

v_gene: TRBV19
j_gene: TRBJ1-2
abundance: .
d_gene: TRBD1
CDR3nt: TGTGCCAGTAGTAAACAAAGGACAGGAAACTATGGCTACACCTTC
CDR3aa: CASSKQRTGNYGYTF

v_gene: TRBV29-1
j_gene: TRBJ2-1
abundance: .
d_gene: .
CDR3nt: TGCAGCGTTGAGTGGGGCGACTACAATGAGCAGTTCTTC
CDR3aa: CSVEWGDYNEQFF

v_gene: TRBV15
j_gene: TRBJ1-2
abundance: once
d_gene: TRBD1
CDR3nt: TGTGCCACCAGCAAAGGACAGGGTCGCGGCTACACCTTC
CDR3aa: CATSKGQGRGYTF

v_gene: TRBV13
j_gene: TRBJ1-2
abundance: .
d_gene: TRBD1
CDR3nt: TGTGCCAGCAGCTTAGTTGGACAGGGGAACTATGGCTACACCTTC
CDR3aa: CASSLVGQGNYGYTF

v_gene: TRBV6-5
j_gene: TRBJ1-3
abundance: once
d_gene: .
CDR3nt: TGTGCCAGCAGAGTACAGGTCTCTGGAAACACCATATATTTT
CDR3aa: CASRVQVSGNTIYF

v_gene: TRBV19
j_gene: TRBJ1-2
abundance: once
d_gene: .
CDR3nt: TGTGCCAGTAGACTGGGATCGACAGCTGGGTATGGCTACACCTTC
CDR3aa: CASRLGSTAGYGYTF

v_gene: TRBV28
j_gene: TRBJ2-7
abundance: .
d_gene: .
CDR3nt: TGTGCCAGCATAAGTGGAGGTTTCTACGAGCAGTACTTC
CDR3aa: CASISGGFYEQYF

v_gene: TRBV2
j_gene: TRBJ1-6
abundance: .
d_gene: TRBD1
CDR3nt: TGTGCCAGCAGTAGACGGGACAGGAATTCACCCCTCCACTTT
CDR3aa: CASSRRDRNSPLHF

v_gene: TRBV18
j_gene: TRBJ1-6
abundance: .
d_gene: .
CDR3nt: TGTGCCAGCTCACCAGACGGGAGGGACTCACCCCTCCACTTT
CDR3aa: CASSPDGRDSPLHF

v_gene: TRBV3-1/TRBV3-2
j_gene: TRBJ1-2
abundance: .
d_gene: .
CDR3nt: TGTGCCAGCAGTCAAGGCGGGCCGAATATCTACACCTTC
CDR3aa: CASSQGGPNIYTF

v_gene: TRBV13
j_gene: TRBJ2-3
abundance: .
d_gene: TRBD1
CDR3nt: TGTGCCAGCAGCGTCTACAGGGGTAGCACAGATACGCAGTATTTT
CDR3aa: CASSVYRGSTDTQYF

v_gene: TRBV6-5
j_gene: TRBJ1-4
abundance: .
d_gene: .
CDR3nt: TGTGCCAGCAGTTATCTACCTACAGGGAGTAATGAAAAACTGTTTTTT
CDR3aa: CASSYLPTGSNEKLFF

v_gene: TRBV18
j_gene: TRBJ1-1
abundance: .
d_gene: TRBD1
CDR3nt: TGTGCCAGCTCACTCGGACAGGGTGGGACTGAAGCTTTCTTT
CDR3aa: CASSLGQGGTEAFF

v_gene: TRBV10-3
j_gene: TRBJ2-1
abundance: .
d_gene: .
CDR3nt: TGTGCCATCCCGGGCGGGGGCAATGGAAATGAGCAGTTCTTC
CDR3aa: CAIPGGGNGNEQFF

v_gene: TRBV5-1
j_gene: TRBJ1-4
abundance: .
d_gene: .
CDR3nt: TGCGCCAGCAGCTTGGTGGCGGCAGGGAATGAAAAACTGTTTTTT
CDR3aa: CASSLVAAGNEKLFF

v_gene: TRBV7-8
j_gene: TRBJ2-5
abundance: .
d_gene: TRBD2
CDR3nt: TGTGCCAGCAGACTCACTAGCGGCCAAGAGACCCAGTACTTC
CDR3aa: CASRLTSGQETQYF

v_gene: TRBV30
j_gene: TRBJ2-1
abundance: .
d_gene: .
CDR3nt: TGTGCCTGGACTTCTTACAATGAGCAGTTCTTC
CDR3aa: CAWTSYNEQFF

v_gene: TRBV27
j_gene: TRBJ1-5
abundance: .
d_gene: .
CDR3nt: TGTGCCAGCAGTTTGGAGGGGGGGAATAGCAATCAGCCCCAGCATTTT
CDR3aa: CASSLEGGNSNQPQHF

v_gene: TRBV27
j_gene: TRBJ1-2
abundance: .
d_gene: .
CDR3nt: TGTGCCAGCAGTTCGCGGTCCCCTGATGGCTACACCTTC
CDR3aa: CASSSRSPDGYTF

v_gene: TRBV4-1
j_gene: TRBJ1-2
abundance: .
d_gene: TRBD1
CDR3nt: TGCGCCAGCAGCCAAGTACAGGGGGACTATGGCTACACCTTC
CDR3aa: CASSQVQGDYGYTF

v_gene: TRBV11-2
j_gene: TRBJ1-2
abundance: .
d_gene: .
CDR3nt: TGTGCCAGCAGCTCCTCAACCCTAAGAGCCCACTCCTATGGCTACACCTTC
CDR3aa: CASSSSTLRAHSYGYTF

v_gene: TRBV11-2
j_gene: TRBJ2-3
abundance: once
d_gene: .
CDR3nt: TGTGCCAGCAGCTTAGGAAGGAGGGGAGATACGCAGTATTTT
CDR3aa: CASSLGRRGDTQYF

v_gene: TRBV28
j_gene: TRBJ1-5
abundance: .
d_gene: TRBD1
CDR3nt: TGTGCCAGCAGTGACAGGGTTCCGGGACAGCCCCAGCATTTT
CDR3aa: CASSDRVPGQPQHF

v_gene: TRBV12-3/TRBV12-4
j_gene: TRBJ1-3
abundance: .
d_gene: .
CDR3nt: TGTGCCAGCAGTTTAGACAGAGGAAACACCATATATTTT
CDR3aa: CASSLDRGNTIYF

v_gene: TRBV19
j_gene: TRBJ1-1
abundance: .
d_gene: TRBD1
CDR3nt: TGTGCCAGTACTCCTGGGGCACAGGGGGATTTGAACACTGAAGCTTTCTTT
CDR3aa: CASTPGAQGDLNTEAFF

v_gene: TRBV27
j_gene: TRBJ1-4
abundance: once
d_gene: .
CDR3nt: TGTGCCAGCCGTTCGGGGGGGCGGCGTGAAAAACTGTTTTTT
CDR3aa: CASRSGGRREKLFF

v_gene: TRBV6-1
j_gene: TRBJ2-7
abundance: .
d_gene: .
CDR3nt: TGTGCCAGCAGTGAGATTCAGGGCTCGGAGCAGTACTTC
CDR3aa: CASSEIQGSEQYF

v_gene: TRBV11-2
j_gene: TRBJ2-2
abundance: once
d_gene: TRBD1
CDR3nt: TGTGCCAGCAGCTTACAGGGGGCCTCGAACACCGGGGAGCTGTTTTTT
CDR3aa: CASSLQGASNTGELFF

v_gene: TRBV21-1
j_gene: TRBJ2-5
abundance: .
d_gene: .
CDR3nt: TGTGCCAGATCGCGGGGGGCTAGCGAAGGGGAGACCCAGTACTTC
CDR3aa: CARSRGASEGETQYF

v_gene: TRBV12-3/TRBV12-4
j_gene: TRBJ1-2
abundance: .
d_gene: .
CDR3nt: TGTGCCAGCAGCCAGGGTGGCTCTGAAGGCTACACCTTC
CDR3aa: CASSQGGSEGYTF

v_gene: TRBV7-8
j_gene: TRBJ2-3
abundance: .
d_gene: .
CDR3nt: TGTGCCAGCAGCTTATTATCAGATACGCAGTATTTT
CDR3aa: CASSLLSDTQYF

v_gene: TRBV2
j_gene: TRBJ1-2
abundance: .
d_gene: TRBD1
CDR3nt: TGTGCCAGCAGTGAGGACAGGGGGAAAGGCTACACCTTC
CDR3aa: CASSEDRGKGYTF

v_gene: TRBV1
j_gene: TRBJ2-4
abundance: once
d_gene: .
CDR3nt: TGCACCAGCAGCCAAGGGTCTACTAGCGCCGTTCAGTACTTC
CDR3aa: CTSSQGSTSAVQYF

v_gene: TRBV7-2
j_gene: TRBJ1-5
abundance: .
d_gene: .
CDR3nt: TGTGCCAGCAGTCACACAGGGCCATATCAGCCCCAGCATTTT
CDR3aa: CASSHTGPYQPQHF

v_gene: TRBV2
j_gene: TRBJ1-4
abundance: .
d_gene: TRBD1
CDR3nt: TGTGCCAGCAGTGTTAGGACAGGGCCTAATGAAAAACTGTTTTTT
CDR3aa: CASSVRTGPNEKLFF

v_gene: TRBV11-2
j_gene: TRBJ2-7
abundance: .
d_gene: TRBD1
CDR3nt: TGTGCCAGCAGCTCCTCGGGACAGGTGGGGTACGAGCAGTACTTC
CDR3aa: CASSSSGQVGYEQYF

v_gene: TRBV30
j_gene: TRBJ1-1
abundance: .
d_gene: .
CDR3nt: TGTGCCTGGCAGCTAAGGGGTTTTGAAGCTTTCTTT
CDR3aa: CAWQLRGFEAFF

v_gene: TRBV28
j_gene: TRBJ1-3
abundance: .
d_gene: .
CDR3nt: TGTGCCAGCAGTTTCCCCCCTATTTCTGGAAACACCATATATTTT
CDR3aa: CASSFPPISGNTIYF